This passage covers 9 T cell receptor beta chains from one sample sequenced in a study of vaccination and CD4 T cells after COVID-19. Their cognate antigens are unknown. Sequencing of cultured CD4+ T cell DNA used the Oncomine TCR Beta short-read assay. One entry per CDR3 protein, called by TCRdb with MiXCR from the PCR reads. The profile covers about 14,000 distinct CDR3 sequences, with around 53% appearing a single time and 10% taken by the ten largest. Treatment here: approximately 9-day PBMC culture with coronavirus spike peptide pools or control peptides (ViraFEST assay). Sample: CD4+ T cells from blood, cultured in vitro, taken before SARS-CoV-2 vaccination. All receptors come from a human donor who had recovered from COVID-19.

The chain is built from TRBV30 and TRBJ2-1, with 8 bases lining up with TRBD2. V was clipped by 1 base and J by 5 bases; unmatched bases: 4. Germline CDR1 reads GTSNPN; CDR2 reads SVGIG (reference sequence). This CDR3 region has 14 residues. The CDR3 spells CAWSGGTRNNEQFF. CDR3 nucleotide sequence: TGTGCCTGGAGTGGGGGGACTAGAAACAATGAGCAGTTCTTC.

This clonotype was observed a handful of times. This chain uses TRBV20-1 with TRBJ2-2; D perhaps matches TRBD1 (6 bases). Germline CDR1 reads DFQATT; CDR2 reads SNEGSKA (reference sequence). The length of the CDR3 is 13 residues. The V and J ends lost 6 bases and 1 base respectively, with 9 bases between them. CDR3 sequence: CSAMTGNTGELFF. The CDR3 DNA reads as TGCAGTGCAATGACAGGGAACACCGGGGAGCTGTTTTTT.

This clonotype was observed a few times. The CDR3 here is CASSPGPETIGAFF. CDR3 DNA: TGTGCCAGCAGCCCGGGACCGGAGACGATAGGGGCTTTCTTT. This chain uses TRBV5-4 with TRBJ1-1; perhaps TRBD1 as D (5 bases). Trimming cost V 4 bases and J 11 bases, with 21 bases left between them. CDR1 SGHNT and CDR2 YYREEE come from the germline V gene (reference sequence). This CDR3 is built from 14 residues.

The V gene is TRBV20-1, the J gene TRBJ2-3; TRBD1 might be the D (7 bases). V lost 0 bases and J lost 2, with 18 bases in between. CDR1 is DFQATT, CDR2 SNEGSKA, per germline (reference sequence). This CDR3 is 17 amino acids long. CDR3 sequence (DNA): TGCAGTGCTAGAGATCGCGGGGACAGCAGGTTCACAGATACGCAGTATTTT. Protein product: CSARDRGDSRFTDTQYF.

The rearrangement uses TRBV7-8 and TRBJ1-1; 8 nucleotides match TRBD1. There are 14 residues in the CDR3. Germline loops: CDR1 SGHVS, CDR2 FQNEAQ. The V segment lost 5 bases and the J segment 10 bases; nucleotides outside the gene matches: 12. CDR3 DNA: TGTGCCAGCAGCCCCCGACAGGGGAACTTGGTAGCTTTCTTT. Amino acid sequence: CASSPRQGNLVAFF.

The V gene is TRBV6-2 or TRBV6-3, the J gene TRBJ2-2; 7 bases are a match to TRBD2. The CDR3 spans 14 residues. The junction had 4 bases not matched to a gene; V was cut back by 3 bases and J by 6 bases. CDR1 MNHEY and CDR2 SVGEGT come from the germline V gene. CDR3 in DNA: TGTGCCAGCAGTTATCTCGGACTAGCCGGGGAGCTGTTTTTT. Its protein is CASSYLGLAGELFF.

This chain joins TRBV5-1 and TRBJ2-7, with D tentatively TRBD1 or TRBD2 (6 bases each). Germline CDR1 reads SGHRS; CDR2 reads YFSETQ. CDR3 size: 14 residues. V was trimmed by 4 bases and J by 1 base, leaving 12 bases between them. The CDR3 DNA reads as TGCGCCAGCAGCGTAGGGGGAGGATCCTACGAGCAGTACTTC. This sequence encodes CASSVGGGSYEQYF.

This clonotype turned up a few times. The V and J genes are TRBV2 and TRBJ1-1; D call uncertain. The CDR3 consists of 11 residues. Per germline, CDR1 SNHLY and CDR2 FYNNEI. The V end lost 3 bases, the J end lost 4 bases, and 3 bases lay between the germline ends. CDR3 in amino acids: CASSEGTEAFF. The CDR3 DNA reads TGTGCCAGCAGTGAGGGCACTGAAGCTTTCTTT.

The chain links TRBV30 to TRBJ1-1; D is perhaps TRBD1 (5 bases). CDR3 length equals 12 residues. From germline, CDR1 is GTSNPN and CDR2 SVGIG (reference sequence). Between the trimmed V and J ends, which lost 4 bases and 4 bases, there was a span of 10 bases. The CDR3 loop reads CAWNPGPTEAFF. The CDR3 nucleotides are TGTGCCTGGAATCCGGGGCCCACTGAAGCTTTCTTT.